This TCR beta chain was sequenced during a study of T cells after posttransplantation cyclophosphamide. Worth noting for this clone: Antigen: not known.

Study results and limitations: Tissue-infiltrating T cells from skin or gut overlapped little with blood T cells. Later post-transplant blood repertoires were often dominated by donor CD8+ memory clones. After PTCy, TRB diversity resembled that of CNI/methotrexate controls.

Generated by immunoSEQ multiplex PCR, the TCRdb table keeps only in-frame clones and is missing some. The specimen has tens of thousands of clones, none found just once. The germline gives CDR1 SGHTA, CDR2 FQGNSA. The CDR3 loop spans 15 amino acids. V lost 1 base, J lost 2 bases, and 11 bases lay in between. Sequenced input: PBMCs. V usage is TRBV7-2 and J usage is TRBJ2-5, with D unresolved. This clonotype originated in a man aged 40-55 years in good health, CMV-negative, and a related stem cell transplant donor. The CDR3 sequence: CASSLVGRIQETQYF. CDR3 coding DNA: TGTGCCAGCAGCTTAGTTGGTAGAATACAAGAGACCCAGTACTTC.